This T cell receptor (beta chain) was recovered during a study of blood T cells in healthy people across ages. Regarding the study as a whole: Getting older went along with TCR beta diversity per million T cells dropping roughly linearly.

Together with a sample-barcoded 5' primer, a J-beta primer mix was included in a second PCR lasting about 7 to 12 cycles. At least 2.5 million CDR3-containing paired-end reads were obtained per sample. TCRdb used MiXCR to reprocess the 5' RACE reads, holding one entry per CDR3 protein. The profile shows 1.5 million to 2 million distinct CDR3 sequences, approximately 32% of them singletons. The sample, about 10 milliliters of peripheral blood, was drawn from each donor. This clonotype was detected a few times. As yet, its antigen is unknown. The CDR3 sequence is 16 residues long. Germline trimming cut 6 bases from V and 7 bases from J; bases unmatched to any gene: 13. Germline V gives CDR1 MNHEY, CDR2 SMNVEV (reference sequence).

The specimen was blood. The receptor's source is a woman younger than 45 in good health. The chain joins TRBV27 to TRBJ2-7, with TRBD2 matching 12 bases. The CDR3 spells CASRWTSGDGSGEQYF. The CDR3 region has the DNA TGTGCCAGCAGGTGGACTAGCGGGGACGGGTCTGGGGAGCAGTACTTC.